The 15 T cell receptor beta chains below come from one sample, sequenced in a study of blood T cell repertoires in COVID-19. The table came from immunoSEQ multiplex PCR; TCRdb's copy has only in-frame clones and leaves some out. The data contain over 400,000 clones, approximately 85% of them singletons. The sequenced sample consisted of peripheral blood. The source is a human donor in a cohort sampled during active COVID-19.

The rearrangement uses TRBV3-1 (or the pseudogene TRBV3-2) and TRBJ2-4, with 8 nucleotides matching TRBD2. Losses at the gene ends were 1 base for V and 2 bases for J; bases not matched to a gene: 4. Germline CDR1 and CDR2: LGHDT and YNNKEL (reference sequence). There are 16 residues in the CDR3. The CDR3 reads CASSQVAGSSKNIQYF. DNA for the CDR3: TGTGCCAGCAGCCAAGTAGCGGGGTCCTCCAAAAACATTCAGTACTTC.

The V and J genes are TRBV6-1 and TRBJ2-7, with 7 bases fitting TRBD2. The CDR3 is 16 amino acids. The V gene's germline CDR1 is MNHNS and CDR2 SASEGT. Trimming cost V 3 bases and J 2 bases; bases outside gene matches: 10. CDR3 protein: CASSEGWIAGPYEQYF. CDR3 nucleotides: TGTGCCAGCAGTGAGGGGTGGATAGCGGGCCCCTACGAGCAGTACTTC.

J is TRBJ1-3 and V is TRBV3-1 (or the pseudogene TRBV3-2); D is ambiguous. The V end was cut by 1 base, the J end by 3 bases, with 7 bases between. Germline CDR1 reads LGHDT; CDR2 reads YNNKEL (reference sequence). This CDR3 contains 14 residues. CDR3 sequence: CASSQASSGNTIYF. The CDR3 bases are TGTGCCAGCAGCCAAGCCTCCAGTGGAAACACCATATATTTT.

This clone appeared a single time. Here the CDR3 DNA reads TGTGCCAGCAGCCACTCAGGGAACACCGGGGAGCTGTTTTTT. Amino acids: CASSHSGNTGELFF. The chain uses TRBV3-1 (or the pseudogene TRBV3-2) and TRBJ2-2; no definite D call. Germline-derived CDR1 and CDR2 are LGHDT and YNNKEL (reference sequence). V was clipped by 3 bases and J by 1 base, with 6 bases between them. The CDR3 length is 14 residues.

The genes are TRBV19 and TRBJ2-1; tentatively, D is TRBD2 (6 bases). With 3 bases removed from V and 0 bases from J, the gap between germline ends came to 12 bases. This CDR3 is 16 amino acids long. Germline-derived CDR1 and CDR2 are LNHDA and SQIVND (reference sequence). CDR3 residues: CASSIPSASSYNEQFF. The CDR3 nucleotides are TGTGCCAGTAGTATTCCTAGCGCTAGCTCCTACAATGAGCAGTTCTTC.

This clone has a handful of counts. V usage is TRBV19 and J usage is TRBJ1-6; 7 bases match TRBD1. This CDR3 has 13 amino acids. Germline CDR1 LNHDA, CDR2 SQIVND (reference sequence). J lost 8 bases, V lost 8 bases, and 6 bases had no gene match. In nucleotides, the CDR3 is TGTGCCAGTCAGGACAGGTTTGATTCACCCCTCCACTTT. Amino acids: CASQDRFDSPLHF.

The chain combines TRBV9 with TRBJ2-3, with 8 bases that match TRBD2. CDR3 size: 16 residues. Germline V gene sequence: CDR1 SGDLS, CDR2 YYNGEE. Unmatched junction bases numbered 8, after V lost 3 bases and J lost 2 bases. The CDR3 reads CASSAAGSGVTDTQYF. In DNA form, the CDR3 reads TGTGCCAGCAGCGCCGCAGGTAGCGGGGTCACAGATACGCAGTATTTT.

The chain combines TRBV27 with TRBJ2-7, with 15 positions matching TRBD2. Germline-derived CDR1 and CDR2 are MNHEY and SMNVEV (reference sequence). Trimming at V came to 8 bases and at J to 3 bases, leaving 5 bases not matched to a gene. This CDR3 is built from 15 residues. CDR3: CASGTSGRSRYEQYF. The CDR3 DNA follows: TGTGCCAGCGGGACTAGCGGGAGGTCCCGCTACGAGCAGTACTTC.

The rearrangement links TRBV6-2 or TRBV6-3 to TRBJ2-7, with D perhaps matching TRBD1 (5 bases). Germline V gene data show CDR1 as MNHEY and CDR2 as SVGEGT. CDR3 length equals 15 residues. The germline V and J ends were trimmed by 6 bases and 9 bases, with 24 bases remaining between them. The CDR3, as DNA: TGTGCCAGCAGCCGGGCCAACCTAACAGGTAAGGGGCAGTACTTC. Translation gives CASSRANLTGKGQYF.

This chain uses TRBV19 with TRBJ2-3; a weak D match, TRBD2 (5 bases). V was trimmed by 3 bases and J by 5 bases, leaving 18 bases between them. There are 16 residues in the CDR3. In germline, CDR1 is LNHDA, CDR2 SQIVND (reference sequence). The DNA of the CDR3 is TGTGCCAGTAGTATGGTGGACTCTTTCTTGGAAGATACGCAGTATTTT. It translates to CASSMVDSFLEDTQYF.

This chain joins TRBV7-3 and TRBJ2-1; TRBD2 agrees at 7 bases. Germline-derived CDR1 and CDR2 are SGHTA and FQGTGA. The CDR3 is made up of 15 amino acids. The V segment lost 5 bases and the J segment 8 bases; nucleotides outside the gene matches: 12. CDR3 amino acids: CASSPGLAGIYEQFF. In DNA form, the CDR3 reads TGTGCCAGCAGCCCCGGGTTAGCGGGTATCTATGAGCAGTTCTTC.

J is TRBJ2-5 and V is TRBV4-3, with D uncertain. Germline V CDR1 and CDR2: LGHNA, YSLEER. The CDR3 is 13 amino acids. V lost 4 bases, J lost 2 bases, and 8 bases lay in between. The CDR3 DNA sequence: TGCGCCAGCAGCCTCCTCTTACAAGAGACCCAGTACTTC. Amino acid sequence: CASSLLLQETQYF.

This rearrangement joins TRBV18 to TRBJ1-3, with no clear D. V was pared by 6 bases and J by 2 bases, with 14 bases between. Germline V CDR1 and CDR2: KGHSH, LQKENI. The CDR3 is 15 amino acids. As DNA, the CDR3 is TGTGCCAGCTCTTATGATCCTAGAACTGGAAACACCATATATTTT. Amino acid sequence: CASSYDPRTGNTIYF.

Comment on this clone: Different DNA sequences within this sample yield the same CDR3. The V gene is TRBV6-5, the J gene TRBJ1-5; D is undetermined. V gave up 2 bases and J gave up 1 base, with 9 bases separating them. The V gene's germline CDR1 is MNHEY and CDR2 SVGAGI. There are 15 residues in the CDR3. CDR3 bases: TGTGCCAGCAGTTACGGGCGGGGAAGCAATCAGCCCCAGCATTTT. Translated: CASSYGRGSNQPQHF.

The gene calls are TRBV19 and TRBJ2-4, with 14 bases that match TRBD2. Germline lookup yields CDR1 LNHDA and CDR2 SQIVND (reference sequence). The CDR3 extends over 20 amino acids. V was clipped by 6 bases and J by 0 bases; unmatched bases: 13. CDR3 in amino acids: CASRRNWTSGRPGAKNIQYF. In DNA form, the CDR3 reads TGTGCCAGTAGACGGAATTGGACTAGCGGGAGGCCCGGAGCCAAAAACATTCAGTACTTC. Supplemented by reference TRBV19 and TRBJ2-4, the full variable domain reads DGGITQSPKYLFRKEGQNVTLSCEQNLNHDAMYWYRQDPGQGLRLIYYSQIVNDFQKGDIAEGYSVSREKKESFPLTVTSAQKNPTAFYLCASRRNWTSGRPGAKNIQYFGAGTRLSVL.